These 10 T cell receptor beta chains were all obtained from the same sample, sequenced in a study of shared clonotypes between healthy human individuals. Profiling relied on immunoSEQ multiplex PCR, and the TCRdb table lists in-frame clones only, not all of them. Seen here are 470,000 or so clones, roughly 80% observed once, and the top ten hold 9.5% to 15%. Sequencing was performed on PBMCs. Source of these receptors: a woman between 40 and 50 years old in good health. Some clones in this sample may be carry-over from other donors' samples.

This clone was seen once. The CDR3 sequence: CASNGLITDTQYF. The CDR3 DNA sequence: TGTGCCAGCAACGGACTGATTACAGATACGCAGTATTTT. This chain connects TRBV7-8 to TRBJ2-3, with a tentative D call TRBD2 (5 bases). V shed 7 bases and J shed 3 bases, with 11 bases lying between them. The CDR3 has 13 amino acids. In germline, CDR1 is SGHVS, CDR2 FQNEAQ.

The rearrangement joins TRBV11-2 to TRBJ1-2; TRBD1 might be the D (5 bases). CDR3 length equals 13 residues. The germline gives CDR1 SGHAT, CDR2 FQNNGV. Trimming shortened V by 1 base and J by 3 bases, and 6 bases separated the two germline ends. This CDR3 is CASSLARDYGYTF. CDR3 DNA: TGTGCCAGCAGCTTAGCCAGGGACTATGGCTACACCTTC.

The chain recombines TRBV11-2 with TRBJ1-2; D gene uncertain. The germline V and J ends were trimmed by 0 bases and 3 bases, with 11 bases remaining between them. The germline gives CDR1 SGHAT, CDR2 FQNNGV. The CDR3 runs to 15 residues. The CDR3 coding sequence is TGTGCCAGCAGCTTAGATCTTGGGTCCGACTATGGCTACACCTTC. Its protein product is CASSLDLGSDYGYTF.

For the CDR3, the DNA is TGTGCCAGCAGCGTGGGACAGGGGATAAGCGAGCAGTACTTC. Protein sequence: CASSVGQGISEQYF. The chain has TRBV9 and TRBJ2-7; TRBD1 matches 10 bases. There are 14 residues in the CDR3. Germline CDR1 is SGDLS and CDR2 is YYNGEE. V shed 2 bases, J shed 6 bases, and the junction held 5 bases outside the gene matches.

This clone was counted a single time. This sequence is one base from a far larger clone and is likely a read error. Additional DNA sequences in this sample encode the identical CDR3. The chain carries TRBV4-2 and TRBJ2-6; D is perhaps TRBD2 (6 bases). The germline CDR1 and CDR2 sequences are LGHNA and YNFKEQ. V shed 3 bases and J shed 1 base, with 7 bases lying between them. This CDR3 region has 15 residues. DNA for the CDR3: TGTGCCAGCAGCCAGGAGGGGTCTGGGGCCAACGTCCTGACTTTC. Amino acids: CASSQEGSGANVLTF.

To note about this clone: This could be a read error, since a much larger clone is one nucleotide away. Here the CDR3 omits its conserved ending phenylalanine or tryptophan, so a read error is the likely source. The CDR3, as DNA: TGCAGCGTTCGCGAACGTGGGAACTACGAGCAGTACTTA. Protein product: CSVRERGNYEQYL. V and J are TRBV29-1 and TRBJ2-7; D not resolved. The CDR3 is 13 residues long. In germline, CDR1 is SQVTM, CDR2 ANQGSEA. Trimming took off 5 bases at V and 3 bases at J, with 14 bases between the two ends.

The genes are TRBV29-1 and TRBJ2-1, with D uncertain. CDR3 length: 12 amino acids. V lost 7 bases, J lost 5 bases, and 12 bases lay in between. Per the germline V gene, CDR1 is SQVTM and CDR2 is ANQGSEA. The CDR3 DNA sequence: TGCAGCGGTTACTGGAGAAACAATGAGCAGTTCTTC. As protein: CSGYWRNNEQFF.

The gene calls are TRBV6-1 and TRBJ2-7; maybe TRBD1 (6 bases). Trimming took off 5 bases at V and 2 bases at J, with 13 bases between the two ends. The germline CDR1 and CDR2 sequences are MNHNS and SASEGT. The CDR3 runs 14 residues. The CDR3 spells CASSLQGPPYEQYF. Written as DNA, the CDR3 is TGTGCCAGCAGTCTCCAGGGGCCCCCCTACGAGCAGTACTTC.

The chain joins TRBV18 to TRBJ1-2, with TRBD1 matching 7 bases. V lost 3 bases to trimming and J lost 4 bases; unmatched junction nucleotides: 2. This CDR3 contains 13 residues. Germline loops: CDR1 KGHSH, CDR2 LQKENI. This CDR3 reads CASSPDRPYGYTF. The CDR3, as DNA: TGTGCCAGCTCACCGGACAGGCCCTATGGCTACACCTTC.

Concerning this clone itself: A much larger clone lies a single base off, so this may be a read error. Different DNA sequences within this sample yield the same CDR3. This rearrangement joins TRBV5-1 to TRBJ1-6; 7 bases align to TRBD1. Germline values: CDR1 SGHRS, CDR2 YFSETQ. The CDR3 covers 15 residues. The CDR3 loop is CASSLDRSYNSPLHF. The CDR3 bases are TGCGCTAGCAGCTTGGACAGGAGCTATAATTCACCCCTCCACTTT.